This T cell receptor beta chain comes out of a study of control samples from healthy donors and cancer patients. This clone was seen more than once but under ten times. Sequencing used immunoSEQ multiplex PCR; TCRdb keeps in-frame clones, though not all of them. The top ten hold 40% of the sample, which has about 50,000 clones, roughly 86% seen once. This receptor was obtained from a man aged 45-65 years with head and neck cancer. The material sequenced was PBMCs.

The CDR3 nucleotides are TGTGCCAGCAGTTCACCCGGGGGTGGCAATCAGCCCCAGCATTTT. Residues: CASSSPGGGNQPQHF. The chain is built from TRBV2 and TRBJ1-5; D possibly corresponds to TRBD1 (5 bases). Germline V gives CDR1 SNHLY, CDR2 FYNNEI. Trimming cost V 5 bases and J 2 bases, with 13 bases left between them. The CDR3 loop spans 15 amino acids.